What follows are 27 T cell receptor beta chains derived from one specimen sequenced in a study of blood T cell repertoires in COVID-19. Profiled with immunoSEQ multiplex PCR; TCRdb holds only in-frame clones, not every one. The sample has more than 250,000 clones, about four fifths seen once. Sequenced sample: PBMCs or T cells enriched from blood (not recorded which). The receptors shown here come from a man aged 40-50 years who had been exposed to COVID-19.

This clone has only one observation. This chain uses TRBV4-1 with TRBJ2-4; 10 nucleotides match TRBD1. V dropped 2 bases and J dropped 1; count of bases not matched to a gene: 8. Per the germline V gene, CDR1 is MGHRA and CDR2 is YSYEKL. The CDR3 spans 18 residues. CDR3: CASSQLGQGPLAKNIQYF. The CDR3, as DNA: TGCGCCAGCAGCCAATTGGGACAGGGGCCGTTGGCCAAAAACATTCAGTACTTC.

In DNA form, the CDR3 reads TGTGCCAGCAGCCGGACTTTAGTAAGCACAGATACGCAGTATTTT. Protein product: CASSRTLVSTDTQYF. V usage is TRBV7-2 and J usage is TRBJ2-3, with D possibly matching TRBD2 (5 bases). Per the germline V gene, CDR1 is SGHTA and CDR2 is FQGNSA. V lost 5 bases, J lost 0 bases, and 12 bases lay in between. The CDR3 contains 15 residues.

The chain couples TRBV5-8 to TRBJ2-5; a weak D match, TRBD2 (6 bases). Germline assignment: CDR1 SGHTS and CDR2 YDEGEE. This CDR3 has 14 amino acids. Deletions cut 9 bases from V and 1 base from J, with 16 bases between. The DNA for the CDR3 is TGTGCCACCTCAAGCGGGCAGATCCAAGAGACCCAGTACTTC. Translation gives CATSSGQIQETQYF.

This clone was observed a few times. V usage is TRBV30 and J usage is TRBJ1-5, with 7 bases aligning to TRBD1. This CDR3 is 12 amino acids long. The V gene end was trimmed by 5 bases and the J gene end by 6 bases; junction bases not matched to a gene: 4. Germline V gene data show CDR1 as GTSNPN and CDR2 as SVGIG (reference sequence). The CDR3 DNA reads TGTGCCTGGGACAGGGATCGTCAGCCCCAGCATTTT. Its protein product is CAWDRDRQPQHF.

Details on this clone: The same CDR3 arises from other DNA sequences in this sample as well. The rearrangement joins TRBV20-1 to TRBJ2-7, with 8 bases identical to TRBD2. V lost 3 bases, J lost 2 bases, and 3 bases stayed unmatched. Germline CDR1 DFQATT, CDR2 SNEGSKA (reference sequence). The CDR3 has 13 amino acids. The CDR3 sequence: CSASSGGAYEQYF. Written as DNA, the CDR3 is TGCAGTGCTAGTTCGGGGGGGGCCTACGAGCAGTACTTC.

The chain is built from TRBV30 and TRBJ2-3; 9 bases align to TRBD2. There are 15 residues in the CDR3. Losses at the gene ends were 2 bases for V and 1 base for J; bases not matched to a gene: 4. Germline-derived CDR1 and CDR2 are GTSNPN and SVGIG (reference sequence). The CDR3 loop reads CAWSLRTSGTDTQYF. CDR3 nucleotide sequence: TGTGCCTGGAGTCTCCGGACTAGCGGCACAGATACGCAGTATTTT.

The sample holds many counts of this clone. The V call is TRBV11-3, the J call TRBJ2-1, with 14 bases lining up with TRBD2. Germline assignment: CDR1 SGHNT and CDR2 YENEEA. V trimming: 8 bases; J trimming: 9 bases; junction bases outside the gene matches: 6. This CDR3 comprises 14 residues. The CDR3 coding sequence is TGTGCCAGCTCGGGACTAGCGGGAGAACTTGAGCAGTTCTTC. It is translated as CASSGLAGELEQFF.

CDR3 amino acids: CASSSQKNTEAFF. CDR3 DNA: TGTGCCAGCAGTTCACAGAAGAACACTGAAGCTTTCTTT. The chain combines TRBV6-5 with TRBJ1-1, with D unclear. This CDR3 region has 13 residues. Trimming pared 4 bases from V and 1 base from J, leaving 7 bases between. CDR1 is MNHEY and CDR2 is SVGAGI in the germline V gene.

This clone came up once. The chain couples TRBV9 to TRBJ1-6; D may be TRBD1 (5 bases). Trimming pared 7 bases from V and 7 bases from J, leaving 15 bases between. The V gene's germline CDR1 is SGDLS and CDR2 YYNGEE. This CDR3 is built from 14 residues. The CDR3 is CASGPTVENSPLHF. CDR3 bases: TGTGCCAGCGGGCCGACAGTCGAAAATTCACCCCTCCACTTT. Filled out from reference TRBV9 and TRBJ1-6, the complete variable domain reads DSGVTQTPKHLITATGQRVTLRCSPRSGDLSVYWYQQSLDQGLQFLIQYYNGEERAKGNILERFSAQQFPDLHSELNLSSLELGDSALYFCASGPTVENSPLHFGNGTRLTVT.

The chain joins TRBV27 to TRBJ2-7, with 9 bases matching TRBD2. Per germline, CDR1 MNHEY and CDR2 SMNVEV (reference sequence). V was pared by 6 bases and J by 3 bases, with 9 bases of the junction left unmatched. The CDR3 loop spans 15 amino acids. The chain's CDR3 is CASRQRLAEDYEQYF. The CDR3 DNA reads TGTGCCAGCAGACAGAGACTAGCGGAGGACTACGAGCAGTACTTC.

This chain joins TRBV7-6 and TRBJ2-5; 7 bases fit TRBD1. V dropped 3 bases and J dropped 4; count of bases not matched to a gene: 8. The CDR3 totals 15 residues. Germline lookup yields CDR1 SGHVS and CDR2 FNYEAQ. CDR3 loop: CASSFGRGTGETQYF. The CDR3 region has the DNA TGTGCCAGCAGCTTCGGCAGGGGGACCGGAGAGACCCAGTACTTC. Supplemented by reference TRBV7-6 and TRBJ2-5, the full variable domain reads GAGVSQSPRYKVTKRGQDVALRCDPISGHVSLYWYRQALGQGPEFLTYFNYEAQQDKSGLPNDRFSAERPEGSISTLTIQRTEQRDSAMYRCASSFGRGTGETQYFGPGTRLLVL.

This clone occurred a few times. The V and J genes are TRBV30 and TRBJ2-7; 10 bases are shared with TRBD2. The CDR3 runs to 15 residues. Germline V gene sequence: CDR1 GTSNPN, CDR2 SVGIG (reference sequence). V lost 3 bases to trimming and J lost 7 bases; unmatched junction nucleotides: 12. CDR3 amino acids: CAWSAGTSAIEEQYF. Here the CDR3 DNA reads TGTGCCTGGAGCGCCGGGACTAGCGCTATAGAGGAGCAGTACTTC.

This clone was seen many times. The chain links TRBV10-3 to TRBJ2-7, with 8 nucleotides matching TRBD1. Germline V gene lookup returns CDR1 ENHRY and CDR2 SYGVKD. V lost 10 bases to trimming and J lost 6 bases; unmatched junction nucleotides: 11. CDR3 length: 13 amino acids. The CDR3 DNA is TGTGCCACCACCGCGGACAGGGAAGGCGAGCAGTACTTC. This translates into CATTADREGEQYF.

The chain uses TRBV7-9 and TRBJ1-1, with 8 nucleotides matching TRBD1. This CDR3 region has 13 residues. The germline V gene encodes CDR1 SEHNR and CDR2 FQNEAQ (reference sequence). V gave up 11 bases and J gave up 3 bases; unmatched junction bases: 8. The CDR3 region is CAGNRGEDTEAFF. Written as DNA, the CDR3 is TGTGCCGGGAACAGGGGGGAGGACACTGAAGCTTTCTTT.

The chain combines TRBV7-9 with TRBJ2-2; D call uncertain. The germline V and J ends were trimmed by 1 base and 7 bases, with 4 bases remaining between them. This CDR3 has 12 residues. From germline, CDR1 is SEHNR and CDR2 FQNEAQ (reference sequence). The DNA for the CDR3 is TGTGCCAGCAGCTTAGAGAGCGGGGAGCTGTTTTTT. It encodes CASSLESGELFF.

This chain connects TRBV9 to TRBJ2-3; D is possibly TRBD1 (6 bases). The CDR3 totals 13 residues. V lost 0 bases to trimming and J lost 5 bases, with 7 bases between them. CDR1 and CDR2 (germline): SGDLS, YYNGEE. CDR3 sequence: CASSVGGGDTQYF. CDR3 nucleotide sequence: TGTGCCAGCAGCGTAGGAGGGGGAGATACGCAGTATTTT.

This clone was detected only once. This chain joins TRBV24-1 and TRBJ1-2; 10 positions match TRBD1. The CDR3 loop spans 15 amino acids. V gave up 5 bases and J gave up 6 bases; unmatched junction bases: 8. Per germline, CDR1 KGHDR and CDR2 SFDVKD. CDR3 nucleotide sequence: TGTGCCACCAGTGGCTCGGGACAGGGGAGGGATGGCTACACCTTC. Translating it yields CATSGSGQGRDGYTF.

The chain carries TRBV4-1 and TRBJ2-2; tentatively, D is TRBD1 (6 bases). Per germline, CDR1 MGHRA and CDR2 YSYEKL. The V end was cut by 1 base, the J end by 7 bases, with 13 bases between. The CDR3 is made up of 15 amino acids. In DNA, the CDR3 is TGCGCCAGCAGCCAAGTACAGGGTGCGGGCGGGGAGCTGTTTTTT. Protein product: CASSQVQGAGGELFF.

DNA for the CDR3: TGTGCCAGCAGCCGTTCGGGCAGGGGCAGCTCTGGGGCCAACGTCCTGACTTTC. This codes for CASSRSGRGSSGANVLTF. J is TRBJ2-6 and V is TRBV5-4, with TRBD1 as a possible D gene (6 bases). Trimming removed 4 bases at V and 0 bases at J, with 17 bases between. The CDR3 extends over 18 amino acids. Germline V lookup: CDR1 SGHNT, CDR2 YYREEE (reference sequence).

This chain uses TRBV5-5 with TRBJ1-5; the match to TRBD1 covers 10 bases. Germline V gene data show CDR1 as SGHKS and CDR2 as YYEKEE (reference sequence). Unmatched junction bases numbered 7, after V lost 0 bases and J lost 4 bases. The CDR3 loop spans 17 amino acids. CDR3 coding DNA: TGTGCCAGCAGCTTGGCGGGGGGACAGGGGTTAAATCAGCCCCAGCATTTT. Its protein is CASSLAGGQGLNQPQHF.

This rearrangement joins TRBV11-3 to TRBJ2-2, with 7 bases fitting TRBD1. Germline-derived CDR1 and CDR2 are SGHNT and YENEEA. The CDR3 has 17 residues. The ends lost 1 base at V and 7 bases at J; junction bases unmatched: 12. This CDR3 reads CASSLVLGTAANGELFF. CDR3 nucleotide sequence: TGTGCCAGCAGCTTAGTATTAGGGACAGCAGCCAACGGGGAGCTGTTTTTT.

Comment on this clone: Within the sample, other DNA sequences also encode this same CDR3. This chain uses TRBV27 with TRBJ1-1; no firm D call. The V gene lost 3 bases and the J gene lost 2 bases, with 7 bases spanning the gap. Germline-derived CDR1 and CDR2 are MNHEY and SMNVEV (reference sequence). CDR3 length: 13 residues. CDR3 sequence: CASSFLKNTEAFF. CDR3 bases: TGTGCCAGCAGTTTTTTAAAAAACACTGAAGCTTTCTTT.

The chain is built from TRBV11-3 and TRBJ2-3, with TRBD2 identical over 8 bases. Germline CDR1 reads SGHNT; CDR2 reads YENEEA. The length of the CDR3 is 14 residues. Losses at the gene ends were 5 bases for V and 1 base for J; bases not matched to a gene: 2. The CDR3 loop reads CASSLRGGTDTQYF. The CDR3 DNA reads as TGTGCCAGCAGCCTGCGGGGGGGCACAGATACGCAGTATTTT. Drawing the rest from reference TRBV11-3 and TRBJ2-3, the complete variable domain is EAGVVQSPRYKIIEKKQPVAFWCNPISGHNTLYWYLQNLGQGPELLIRYENEEAVDDSQLPKDRFSAERLKGVDSTLKIQPAELGDSAVYLCASSLRGGTDTQYFGPGTRLTVL.

J is TRBJ1-2 and V is TRBV19; D unclear. V was pared by 6 bases and J by 8 bases, with 13 bases between. The CDR3 has 12 amino acids. Germline CDR1 reads LNHDA; CDR2 reads SQIVND (reference sequence). The CDR3 DNA is TGTGCCAGTAGCACCTCCGTTCTAGGCTACACCTTC. Encoded protein: CASSTSVLGYTF.

The chain uses TRBV12-3 or TRBV12-4 and TRBJ2-2; D is uncertain. The V and J ends lost 4 bases and 7 bases respectively, with 7 bases between them. The length of the CDR3 is 12 residues. This CDR3 reads CASSSLGGELFF. In DNA, the CDR3 is TGTGCCAGCAGTTCCCTCGGCGGGGAGCTGTTTTTT.

A note on this clone: One junction end disagrees with the germline gene, perhaps due to a read error. V gene TRBV11-2 combines with J gene TRBJ2-7, with 7 nucleotides matching TRBD1. The CDR3 runs 16 residues. Germline CDR1 reads SGHAT; CDR2 reads FQNNGV. The CDR3 protein is CASSVDVWQGAYEQYF. CDR3 in DNA: TGTGCCAGCAGCGTAGACGTATGGCAGGGGGCCTACGAGCAGTACTTC.

The chain is built from TRBV7-5 and TRBJ2-7; TRBD2 is the table's D call, not checked against the DNA. TRBV7-5 is a listed pseudogene. This CDR3 is 18 amino acids long. The CDR3 protein is CVRSLSRGPGLADHEQYF. CDR3 sequence (DNA): TGTGTCAGAAGCTTAAGTCGGGGGCCGGGACTAGCGGATCACGAGCAGTACTTC.